These T cell receptor beta chains were read from a single sample in a study of T-cell reconstitution after alpha-beta-depleted transplantation in children. One entry per CDR3 protein results from TCRdb running MiXCR on the PCR reads. The table lists approximately 350,000 distinct CDR3 sequences, approximately 12% of them singletons. Specimen: PBMCs, collected from the stem cell graft. All receptors come from a human donor who donated a stem cell graft to a child with Fanconi anemia. Both conserved end residues are part of each CDR3. D genes are given only for firm matches. A row's size may be missing; if present it is once, few, many or a size class.

15	few	TRBV7-2	.	TRBJ2-2	TGTGCCAGCAGCTTAGTTGGGGTCGGCACCGGGGAGCTGTTTTTT	CASSLVGVGTGELFF
11	many	TRBV24-1	.	TRBJ1-1	TGTGCCACCAGTGACGGGACTGAAGCTTTCTTT	CATSDGTEAFF
14	.	TRBV10-3	TRBD1	TRBJ1-1	TGTGCCATCACGACCGGGACAGAGAACACTGAAGCTTTCTTT	CAITTGTENTEAFF
14	many	TRBV3-1	.	TRBJ2-3	TGTGCCAGCAGCCAAGACTGGCGGACAGATACGCAGTATTTT	CASSQDWRTDTQYF
14	few	TRBV4-1	.	TRBJ2-3	TGCGCCAGCAGCCCCCCGGACAGCACAGATACGCAGTATTTT	CASSPPDSTDTQYF
12	few	TRBV12-5	.	TRBJ1-2	TGTGCTAGTGGCCACGGGGGCCCAGGCTACACCTTC	CASGHGGPGYTF
15	many	TRBV18	.	TRBJ2-2	TGTGCCAGCTCAACGGGCCCTTATTCCACCGGGGAGCTGTTTTTT	CASSTGPYSTGELFF
15	.	TRBV12-5	.	TRBJ2-5	TGTGCTAGTGCCGCTACCAGAGAAGTGGGAGAGACCCAGTACTTC	CASAATREVGETQYF
15	.	TRBV5-6	.	TRBJ1-5	TGTGCCAGCAGCCTAAGTGGGGGGGCAGGTCAGCCCCAGCATTTT	CASSLSGGAGQPQHF
13	few	TRBV2	.	TRBJ1-4	TGTGCCAGCAGCCAGGAGCAGAATGAAAAACTGTTTTTT	CASSQEQNEKLFF
11	few	TRBV6-1	.	TRBJ2-7	TGTGCCAGCACTTCCCTCTACGAGCAGTACTTC	CASTSLYEQYF
13	.	TRBV4-2	.	TRBJ1-1	TGTGCCAGCAGCCACCAGGGACCCACTGAAGCTTTCTTT	CASSHQGPTEAFF
13	few	TRBV29-1	TRBD2	TRBJ2-5	TGCAGCGTTGAGGTAGCGGGGGCGGAGACCCAGTACTTC	CSVEVAGAETQYF
11	.	TRBV5-6	.	TRBJ2-1	TGTGCCGGCAGCTTTTTCAATGAGCAGTTCTTC	CAGSFFNEQFF
12	.	TRBV3-1	.	TRBJ1-4	TGTGCCAGCAGCCAAGCAGGGTTTCGACTGTTTTTT	CASSQAGFRLFF
15	many	TRBV6-2/TRBV6-3	.	TRBJ2-1	TGTGCCAGCAGTTACCCCCGGCGGGGCAGTCAAGAGCAGTTCTTC	CASSYPRRGSQEQFF
14	.	TRBV7-2	TRBD1	TRBJ1-2	TGTGCCAGCAGCCCGATTACAGGGGGATATGGCTACACCTTC	CASSPITGGYGYTF
14	many	TRBV7-2	.	TRBJ1-1	TGTGCCAGCAGCTTACTGGGCATGAACACTGAAGCTTTCTTT	CASSLLGMNTEAFF
15	many	TRBV11-2	.	TRBJ2-1	TGTGCCAGCAGCTTCAGGGGCCTCTCCTACAATGAGCAGTTCTTC	CASSFRGLSYNEQFF
16	.	TRBV5-1	.	TRBJ2-1	TGCGCCAGCAGCTTGCGGTCCGCCAGCTCCTACAATGAGCAGTTCTTC	CASSLRSASSYNEQFF
17	.	TRBV4-3	.	TRBJ2-3	TGCGCCAGCAGCCAAGATCAAGGAGGGGCCCTCACAGATACGCAGTATTTT	CASSQDQGGALTDTQYF
13	.	TRBV2	.	TRBJ1-1	TGTGCCAGCACCCAGGGCCCGGGAACTGAAGCTTTCTTT	CASTQGPGTEAFF
15	.	TRBV14	TRBD1	TRBJ1-1	TGTGCCAGCAGGCTAGGGACAGCCCAGAACACTGAAGCTTTCTTT	CASRLGTAQNTEAFF
16	few	TRBV5-1	.	TRBJ2-1	TGCGCCAGCAGCCTCCCTGCTAGCGTAAACCGCGATGAGCAGTTCTTC	CASSLPASVNRDEQFF
15	.	TRBV7-9	.	TRBJ1-2	TGTGCCAGCAGCCAAGGGTGGGGATCCAACTATGGCTACACCTTC	CASSQGWGSNYGYTF
13	.	TRBV7-8	.	TRBJ1-5	TGTGCCAGCAGCTTAGCGACGAATCAGCCCCAGCATTTT	CASSLATNQPQHF
13	few	TRBV4-3	.	TRBJ1-2	TGCGCCAGCAGCCCCTTTGAGGGCTATGGCTACACCTTC	CASSPFEGYGYTF
15	few	TRBV24-1	TRBD2	TRBJ2-1	TGTGCCACCAGTGATCTAGCGGGGGGCTACAATGAGCAGTTCTTC	CATSDLAGGYNEQFF
12	.	TRBV20-1	.	TRBJ1-5	TGCAGTGCTGTCCGAGGCGGTCAGCCCCAGCATTTT	CSAVRGGQPQHF
15	few	TRBV2	TRBD1	TRBJ1-2	TGTGCCAGCAGTGACGGACAGGGTGGTTCGTACGGCTACACCTTC	CASSDGQGGSYGYTF
16	.	TRBV5-8	.	TRBJ1-6	TGTGCCAGCAGCTTGACTTGGGGTAAAGGGAATTCACCCCTCCACTTT	CASSLTWGKGNSPLHF
15	.	TRBV3-1	.	TRBJ2-2	TGTGCCAGCAGCCTCAGACAGGATAGTGCCGGGGAGCTGTTTTTT	CASSLRQDSAGELFF
13	many	TRBV6-2/TRBV6-3	.	TRBJ1-5	TGTGCCAGCAGTTACTCGGAGGCCCAGCCCCAGCATTTT	CASSYSEAQPQHF
16	many	TRBV13	TRBD1	TRBJ1-5	TGTGCCAGCAGCTTAGGCGGGACAGGGGTAAATCAGCCCCAGCATTTT	CASSLGGTGVNQPQHF
14	few	TRBV6-1	.	TRBJ1-6	TGTGCCAGCAGTGACGAGGCAACCCGGTCACCCCTCCACTTT	CASSDEATRSPLHF
16	.	TRBV12-5	.	TRBJ2-2	TGTGCTAGTGGTTCCTCGAGGGGGGGGGACACCGGGGAGCTGTTTTTT	CASGSSRGGDTGELFF
14	few	TRBV4-2	.	TRBJ1-6	TGTGCCAGCAGTTCCGGGACAACGAATTCACCCCTCCACTTT	CASSSGTTNSPLHF
12	.	TRBV6-5	.	TRBJ2-1	TGTGCCAGCAGGAGCCTTCAAGCTGAGCAGTTCTTC	CASRSLQAEQFF
15	.	TRBV15	TRBD1	TRBJ1-2	TGTGCCACCAGCGTGGGGTCAGGGGGCGACTATGGCTACACCTTC	CATSVGSGGDYGYTF
15	.	TRBV4-3	.	TRBJ1-4	TGCGCCAGCAGCCAACAAGGACGGGTTAATGAAAAACTGTTTTTT	CASSQQGRVNEKLFF
13	many	TRBV5-1	.	TRBJ1-2	TGCGCCAGCAGCGGGGGAAACAGCTATGGCTACACCTTC	CASSGGNSYGYTF
14	.	TRBV7-6	.	TRBJ2-3	TGTGCCAGCAGCTTAGAGTATTCTAGGCCTACGCAGTATTTT	CASSLEYSRPTQYF
13	many	TRBV20-1	.	TRBJ2-5	TGCAGTGCTAGTCGGGGTGGCGGAGAGACCCAGTACTTC	CSASRGGGETQYF
12	many	TRBV7-9	.	TRBJ2-1	TGTGCCAGCAGCTTATCCGGGTGGGGGCAGTTCTTC	CASSLSGWGQFF
14	.	TRBV11-2	.	TRBJ2-7	TGTGCCAGCAGCTTAACTACAGGGACCTACGAGCAGTACTTC	CASSLTTGTYEQYF
14	few	TRBV6-5	.	TRBJ2-6	TGTGCCAGCAGTTACTCTTTCGGGGCCAACGTCCTGACTTTC	CASSYSFGANVLTF
13	many	TRBV7-6	TRBD1	TRBJ2-1	TGTGCCAGCAGCAAGACTGGGACAGGGGAGCAGTTCTTC	CASSKTGTGEQFF
15	.	TRBV5-1	TRBD1	TRBJ2-1	TGCGCCAGCAGCTTGGTGGGACAGGGGAGCAATGAGCAGTTCTTC	CASSLVGQGSNEQFF
15	.	TRBV4-3	TRBD1	TRBJ2-7	TGCGCCAGCAGCGCCCGGGACAGGGAGGACTACGAGCAGTACTTC	CASSARDREDYEQYF
15	many	TRBV24-1	.	TRBJ2-5	TGTGCCACCAGTGATTTTGGCGAAGATGGGGAGACCCAGTACTTC	CATSDFGEDGETQYF
14	.	TRBV12-3/TRBV12-4	TRBD2	TRBJ2-7	TGTGCCAGCACCGATGGACTAGCGGGGTACGAGCAGTACTTC	CASTDGLAGYEQYF
12	few	TRBV20-1	.	TRBJ1-2	TGCAGTGCCCAGGGATTCATCTATGGCTACACCTTC	CSAQGFIYGYTF
11	.	TRBV20-1	.	TRBJ2-4	TGCAGTGGTCTAGCCAAAAACATTCAGTACTTC	CSGLAKNIQYF